Listed below are T cell receptor beta chains from one sample, sequenced in a study of regulatory T cells in long-lasting Graves disease. TCRdb independently ran MiXCR on the multiplex PCR reads; one entry per CDR3 protein. The sample holds approximately 480,000 distinct CDR3 sequences; about 16% are singletons and the top ten take 12%. These sequences were also reported in another study, on T cells in Graves' hyperthyroidism and ophthalmopathy.

The material was peripheral blood mononuclear cells (PBMCs), obtained at new diagnosis, from a patient treated with antithyroid drugs. Source of these receptors: a man aged 40-55 years with Graves disease. Each CDR3 is given with its conserved first and last residue. D genes are given only for firm matches. Some rows mark clone size as missing; the rest say once, few, many or name a class of expanded clone.

>TRBV3-1|TRBJ1-1|-|many
TGTGCCAGCAGCCCTGAGACAGGTGTAGCTTTCTTT
CASSPETGVAFF
>TRBV9|TRBJ1-6|-|few
TGTGCCAGCAGCGGTTACGGGTCCAATTCACCCCTCCACTTT
CASSGYGSNSPLHF
>TRBV12-3/TRBV12-4|TRBJ2-7|TRBD1|many
TGTGCCAGCAACAAATCCCCGGGACAGTGCACCTACGAGCAGTACTTC
CASNKSPGQCTYEQYF
>TRBV7-9|TRBJ2-1|-|many
TGTGCCAGCAGGCCAAGACGGACGGACTACAATGAGCAGTTCTTC
CASRPRRTDYNEQFF
>TRBV5-1|TRBJ2-7|-|-
TGCGCCAGCAGCTTGGCATGGCAGGCGTACGAGCAGTACTTC
CASSLAWQAYEQYF
>TRBV20-1|TRBJ1-5|-|many
TGCAGTGCCACCGGCGGTCGAAGGAATCAGCCCCAGCATTTT
CSATGGRRNQPQHF
>TRBV6-9|TRBJ1-1|TRBD1|-
TGTGCCAGCAGTTACGGGACAGCTGAAGCTTTCTTT
CASSYGTAEAFF
>TRBV5-1|TRBJ2-3|-|few
TGCGCCAGCAGCTCCGGGACTCCTCTAGATACGCAGTATTTT
CASSSGTPLDTQYF
>TRBV9|TRBJ2-5|TRBD2|-
TGTGCCAGCAGCCTCGGACCTAGCGGGAGATCAGAGACCCAGTACTTC
CASSLGPSGRSETQYF
>TRBV27|TRBJ2-1|-|many
TGTGCCAGCACGGGAGGGGGACAGAATGAGCAGTTCTTC
CASTGGGQNEQFF
>TRBV29-1|TRBJ2-7|-|-
TGCAGCGTTGCCGACAGGCCTTCTCACTACGAGCAGTACTTC
CSVADRPSHYEQYF
>TRBV30|TRBJ1-2|-|many
TGTGCCTGGAGTGTAAGGGTTCAGAGCTATGGCTACACCTTC
CAWSVRVQSYGYTF
>TRBV2|TRBJ1-5|-|many
TGTGCCAGCAGTGAACCACGAAGGACAGCGCCCCAGCATTTT
CASSEPRRTAPQHF
>TRBV29-1|TRBJ2-3|-|-
TGCAGCGTTGAACTGGTCGGGGGCGCAGATACGCAGTATTTT
CSVELVGGADTQYF
>TRBV20-1|TRBJ2-1|TRBD2|many
TGCAGTGCTAGAGACGGAGCGGGGAGTAATGAGCAGTTCTTC
CSARDGAGSNEQFF
>TRBV28|TRBJ1-5|-|many
TGTGCCAGCAGCCCTCTCATCAATCAGCCCCAGCATTTT
CASSPLINQPQHF
>TRBV19|TRBJ2-3|TRBD1|many
TGTGCCAGCAGCCAGGGACAGGGCACAGATACGCAGTATTTT
CASSQGQGTDTQYF
>TRBV19|TRBJ2-3|TRBD2|few
TGTGCCAGTAGTATGACTAGCGTAATGGCAGATACGCAGTATTTT
CASSMTSVMADTQYF
>TRBV7-9|TRBJ1-1|-|many
TGTGCCAGCAGCTTATTGAGCGATCCGAACACTGAAGCTTTCTTT
CASSLLSDPNTEAFF
>TRBV24-1|TRBJ2-3|TRBD2|many
TGTGCCACCAGTGACATAGCGGGAGGAACCACAGATACGCAGTATTTT
CATSDIAGGTTDTQYF
>TRBV30|TRBJ2-3|TRBD2|many
TGTGCCTGGAGTCGAAGCGGGAGATTGGCAGATACGCAGTATTTT
CAWSRSGRLADTQYF
>TRBV5-6|TRBJ2-7|-|few
TGTGCCAGCAGCTTGTCTTCGACCTACGAGCAGTACTTC
CASSLSSTYEQYF
>TRBV6-2/TRBV6-3|TRBJ2-3|TRBD2|few
TGTGCCAGCTCGACGTGGATAGCGGGGGCAAGCACAGATACGCAGTATTTT
CASSTWIAGASTDTQYF
>TRBV12-3/TRBV12-4|TRBJ2-2|TRBD2|few
TGTGCCAGCAGGAAGCGGGAGGGCCCCAACACCGGGGAGCTGTTTTTT
CASRKREGPNTGELFF
>TRBV30|TRBJ2-1|-|many
TGTGCCTGGAGTGATCCAGGCATCCATGAGCAGTTCTTC
CAWSDPGIHEQFF
>TRBV30|TRBJ2-5|-|-
TGTGCCTGGAGTGCCCTCCAAGAGACCCAGTACTTC
CAWSALQETQYF